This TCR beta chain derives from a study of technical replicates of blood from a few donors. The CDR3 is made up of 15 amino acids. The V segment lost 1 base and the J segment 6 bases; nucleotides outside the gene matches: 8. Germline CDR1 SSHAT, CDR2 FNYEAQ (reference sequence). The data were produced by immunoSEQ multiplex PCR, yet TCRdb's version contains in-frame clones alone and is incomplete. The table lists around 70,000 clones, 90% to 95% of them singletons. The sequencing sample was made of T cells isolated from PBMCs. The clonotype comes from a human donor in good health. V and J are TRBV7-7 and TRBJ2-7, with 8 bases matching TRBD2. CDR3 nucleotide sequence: TGTGCCAGCAGCTTAGGGGTAGCGGGGATCGGCGAGCAGTACTTC. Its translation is CASSLGVAGIGEQYF.